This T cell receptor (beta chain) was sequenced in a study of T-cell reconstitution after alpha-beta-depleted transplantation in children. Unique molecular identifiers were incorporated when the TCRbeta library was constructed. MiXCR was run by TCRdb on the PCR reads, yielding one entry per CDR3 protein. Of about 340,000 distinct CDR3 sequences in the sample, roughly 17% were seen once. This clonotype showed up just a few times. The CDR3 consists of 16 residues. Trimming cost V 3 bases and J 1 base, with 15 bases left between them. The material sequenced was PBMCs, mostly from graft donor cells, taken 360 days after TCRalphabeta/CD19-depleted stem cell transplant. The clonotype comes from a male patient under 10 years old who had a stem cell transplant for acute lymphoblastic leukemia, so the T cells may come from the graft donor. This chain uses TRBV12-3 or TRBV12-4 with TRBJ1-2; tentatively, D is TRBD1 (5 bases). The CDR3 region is CASSLDRGTGNYGYTF. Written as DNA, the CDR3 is TGTGCCAGCAGTTTGGATAGAGGGACGGGTAACTATGGCTACACCTTC.